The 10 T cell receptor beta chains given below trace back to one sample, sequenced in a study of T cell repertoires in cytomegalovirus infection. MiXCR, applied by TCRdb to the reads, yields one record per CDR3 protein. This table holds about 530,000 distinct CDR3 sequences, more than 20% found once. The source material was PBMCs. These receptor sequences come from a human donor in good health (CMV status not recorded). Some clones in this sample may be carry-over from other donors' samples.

The CDR3 DNA reads TGCAGCGTTCGGGACAGCTCCTACAATGAGCAGTTCTTC. It codes for CSVRDSSYNEQFF. This chain uses TRBV29-1 with TRBJ2-1; the match to TRBD1 covers 7 bases. V was pared by 5 bases and J by 0 bases, with 1 base of the junction left unmatched. Germline V gene sequence: CDR1 SQVTM, CDR2 ANQGSEA. CDR3 length equals 13 residues.

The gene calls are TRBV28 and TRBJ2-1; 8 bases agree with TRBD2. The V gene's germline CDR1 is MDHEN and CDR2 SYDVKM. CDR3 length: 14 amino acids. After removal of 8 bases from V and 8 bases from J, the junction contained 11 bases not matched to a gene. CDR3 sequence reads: CASGLSGSGDEQFF. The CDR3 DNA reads TGTGCCAGCGGGTTGAGCGGGAGCGGCGATGAGCAGTTCTTC.

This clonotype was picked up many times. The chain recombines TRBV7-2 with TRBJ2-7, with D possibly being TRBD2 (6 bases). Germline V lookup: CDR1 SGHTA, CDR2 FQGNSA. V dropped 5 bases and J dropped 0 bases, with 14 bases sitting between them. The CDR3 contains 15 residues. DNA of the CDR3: TGTGCCAGCAGCCGAAGCGGGTTCAGCTCCTACGAGCAGTACTTC. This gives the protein CASSRSGFSSYEQYF.

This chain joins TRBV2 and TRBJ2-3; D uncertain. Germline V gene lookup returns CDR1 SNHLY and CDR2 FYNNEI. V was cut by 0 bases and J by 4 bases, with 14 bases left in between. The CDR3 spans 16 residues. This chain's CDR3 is CASSEAGPSISDTQYF. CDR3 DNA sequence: TGTGCCAGCAGTGAAGCGGGCCCCTCAATCTCAGATACGCAGTATTTT.

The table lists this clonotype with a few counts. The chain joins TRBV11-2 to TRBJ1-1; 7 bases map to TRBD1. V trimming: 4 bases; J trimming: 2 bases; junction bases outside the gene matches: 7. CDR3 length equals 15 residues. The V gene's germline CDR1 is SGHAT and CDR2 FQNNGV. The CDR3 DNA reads TGTGCCAGCAGCTCGATGGGACAGCAAAACACTGAAGCTTTCTTT. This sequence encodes CASSSMGQQNTEAFF. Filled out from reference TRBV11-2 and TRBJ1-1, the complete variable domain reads EAGVAQSPRYKIIEKRQSVAFWCNPISGHATLYWYQQILGQGPKLLIQFQNNGVVDDSQLPKDRFSAERLKGVDSTLKIQPAKLEDSAVYLCASSSMGQQNTEAFFGQGTRLTVV.

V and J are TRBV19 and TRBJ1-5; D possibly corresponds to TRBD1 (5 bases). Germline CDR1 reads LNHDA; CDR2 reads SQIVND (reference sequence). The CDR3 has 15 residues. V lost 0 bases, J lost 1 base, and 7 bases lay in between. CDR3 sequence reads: CASSIEGESNQPQHF. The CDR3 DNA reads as TGTGCCAGTAGTATAGAAGGGGAAAGCAATCAGCCCCAGCATTTT.

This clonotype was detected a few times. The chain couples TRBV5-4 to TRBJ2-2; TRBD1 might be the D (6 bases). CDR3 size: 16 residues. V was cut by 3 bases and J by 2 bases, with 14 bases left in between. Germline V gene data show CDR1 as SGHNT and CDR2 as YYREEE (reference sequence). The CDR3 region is CASSSGGQYNTGELFF. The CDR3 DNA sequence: TGTGCCAGCAGCTCCGGAGGACAGTACAACACCGGGGAGCTGTTTTTT.

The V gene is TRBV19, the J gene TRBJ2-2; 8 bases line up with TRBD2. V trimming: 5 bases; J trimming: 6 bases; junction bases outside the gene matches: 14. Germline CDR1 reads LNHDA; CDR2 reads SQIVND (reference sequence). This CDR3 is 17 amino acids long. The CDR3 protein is CASSSSPPGLVPGELFF. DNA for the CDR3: TGTGCCAGTAGTTCGTCCCCGCCGGGACTAGTCCCCGGGGAGCTGTTTTTT.

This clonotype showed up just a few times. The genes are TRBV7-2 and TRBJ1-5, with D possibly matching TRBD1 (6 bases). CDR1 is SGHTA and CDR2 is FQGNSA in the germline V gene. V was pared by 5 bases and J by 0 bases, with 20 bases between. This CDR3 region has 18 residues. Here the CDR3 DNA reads TGTGCCAGCAGCCCCAGGGTAGGGGGGCGCGATAGCAATCAGCCCCAGCATTTT. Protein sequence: CASSPRVGGRDSNQPQHF.

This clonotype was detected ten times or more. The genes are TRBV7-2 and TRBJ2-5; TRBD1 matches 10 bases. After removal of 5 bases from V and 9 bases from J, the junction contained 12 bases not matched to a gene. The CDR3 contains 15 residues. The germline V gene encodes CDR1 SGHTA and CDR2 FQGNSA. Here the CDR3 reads CASSPRGTGVGPQYF. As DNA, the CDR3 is TGTGCCAGCAGCCCCCGTGGGACAGGGGTGGGTCCCCAGTACTTC. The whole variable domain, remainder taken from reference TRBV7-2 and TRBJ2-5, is GAGVSQSPSNKVTEKGKDVELRCDPISGHTALYWYRQSLGQGLEFLIYFQGNSAPDKSGLPSDRFSAERTGGSVSTLTIQRTQQEDSAVYLCASSPRGTGVGPQYFGPGTRLLVL.